This T cell receptor (beta chain) was captured by sequencing in a study of blood T cell repertoires in COVID-19. Across the whole study: In each case, the material was cDNA or gDNA derived from T cells, B-cell-depleted T cells, or PBMCs.

Libraries were prepared by immunoSEQ multiplex PCR; TCRdb keeps only in-frame clonotypes and omits some of them. The data contain some 130,000 clones, approximately 80% of them singletons. V was shortened by 3 bases and J by 2 bases, with 5 bases between the two germline ends. Germline V gives CDR1 SNHLY, CDR2 FYNNEI. The CDR3 covers 13 residues. The chain joins TRBV2 to TRBJ1-5; D is ambiguous. Sequencing used peripheral blood. The receptor's source is an older man with acute or convalescent COVID-19. The CDR3 region is CASSDTGNQPQHF. The CDR3 DNA reads as TGTGCCAGCAGTGACACGGGCAATCAGCCCCAGCATTTT.